A selection of T cell receptor beta chains follows, all from one sample in a study of cytomegalovirus exposure and HLA in healthy donors. Profiling relied on immunoSEQ multiplex PCR, and the TCRdb table lists in-frame clones only, not all of them. The table has some 100,000 clones, 76% seen once. Sequencing was done on a sample of PBMCs. The receptors originated from a woman between 50 and 59 years old in good health and CMV-seropositive. Both conserved end residues are part of each CDR3. The D gene is left open where the match is weak. Clone sizes are given selectively: once, few, many, or a class where the clone is expanded.

V	size	J	D	CDR3	DNA
TRBV7-7	NA	TRBJ2-1	TRBD2	CASSLVSSGSGTYNEQFF	TGTGCTAGCAGCTTAGTTTCTAGCGGGAGTGGTACCTACAATGAGCAGTTCTTC
TRBV2	few	TRBJ2-7	TRBD2	CASRGGQGLEQYF	TGTGCCAGCAGGGGAGGGCAGGGTCTCGAGCAGTACTTC
TRBV27	once	TRBJ1-5	TRBD1	CASSSWDRGNQPQHF	TGTGCCAGCAGTTCCTGGGACAGGGGAAATCAGCCCCAGCATTTT
TRBV4-2	NA	TRBJ2-1	NA	CASSLNRVADYNEQFF	TGTGCCAGCAGCCTAAACCGGGTAGCAGACTACAATGAGCAGTTCTTC
TRBV19	few	TRBJ2-2	NA	CASSTVDRDTTGELFF	TGTGCCAGTAGTACGGTCGATCGGGACACCACCGGGGAGCTGTTTTTT
TRBV2	NA	TRBJ2-7	TRBD2	CASTNIAGRNYEQYF	TGTGCCAGCACCAATATAGCGGGGAGAAACTACGAGCAGTACTTC
TRBV30	once	TRBJ2-3	NA	CAWRGGPDTQYF	TGTGCCTGGAGGGGGGGGCCAGATACGCAGTATTTT
TRBV5-5	NA	TRBJ1-3	NA	CASSSLSGGLKLDGNTIYF	TGTGCCAGCAGCTCTCTCTCGGGGGGGCTTAAACTGGATGGAAACACCATATATTTT
TRBV6-1	few	TRBJ2-7	NA	CASSLDSLTYEQYF	TGTGCCAGCAGTCTGGACAGTCTCACCTACGAGCAGTACTTC
TRBV18	NA	TRBJ1-2	NA	CASSPTETYGYTF	TGTGCCAGCTCACCTACAGAGACCTATGGCTACACCTTC
TRBV27	NA	TRBJ1-5	TRBD1	CASRKQGGNQPQHF	TGTGCCAGCCGAAAACAGGGGGGCAATCAGCCCCAGCATTTT